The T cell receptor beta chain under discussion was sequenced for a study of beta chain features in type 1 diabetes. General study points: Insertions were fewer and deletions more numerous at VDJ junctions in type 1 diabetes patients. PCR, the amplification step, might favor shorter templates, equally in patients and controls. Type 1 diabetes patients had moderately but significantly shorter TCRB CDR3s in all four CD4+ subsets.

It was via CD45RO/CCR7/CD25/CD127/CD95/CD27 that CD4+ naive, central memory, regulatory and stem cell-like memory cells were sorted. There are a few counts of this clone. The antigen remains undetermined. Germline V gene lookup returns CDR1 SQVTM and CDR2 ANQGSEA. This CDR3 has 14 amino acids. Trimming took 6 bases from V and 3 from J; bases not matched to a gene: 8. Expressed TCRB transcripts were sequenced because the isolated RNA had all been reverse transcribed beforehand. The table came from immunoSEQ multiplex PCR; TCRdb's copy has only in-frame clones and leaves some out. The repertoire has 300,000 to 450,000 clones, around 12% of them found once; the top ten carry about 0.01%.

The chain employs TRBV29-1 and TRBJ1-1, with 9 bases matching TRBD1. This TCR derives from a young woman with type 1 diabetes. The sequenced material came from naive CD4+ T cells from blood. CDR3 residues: CSVINTGGHTEAFF. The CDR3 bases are TGCAGCGTGATCAATACAGGGGGCCACACTGAAGCTTTCTTT.